The 16 T cell receptor beta chains reported below all come from one sample, sequenced in a study of CD8 T cells in ankylosing spondylitis. Via MiXCR, TCRdb re-called the 5' RACE reads, giving one row per CDR3 protein. The table includes 200,000 to 300,000 distinct CDR3 sequences, 30% to 35% detected once. The specimen sequenced was blood, either unsorted or a sorted T cell fraction (not recorded which). The source is a male donor with ankylosing spondylitis or in good health (not recorded which).

This clonotype has ten or more counts. This sequence joins TRBV20-1 and TRBJ2-1, with 7 bases matching TRBD2. There are 14 residues in the CDR3. Germline CDR1 reads DFQATT; CDR2 reads SNEGSKA (reference sequence). The V gene end was trimmed by 7 bases and the J gene end by 2 bases; junction bases not matched to a gene: 8. As DNA, the CDR3 is TGCAGTGAAACCCCCAGCGGGGCCTACAATGAGCAGTTCTTC. Residues: CSETPSGAYNEQFF.

This clonotype turned up a few times. The chain recombines TRBV20-1 with TRBJ1-5, with TRBD1 as a possible D gene (5 bases). The germline V and J ends were trimmed by 0 bases and 4 bases, with 16 bases remaining between them. CDR1 and CDR2 (germline): DFQATT, SNEGSKA (reference sequence). There are 16 residues in the CDR3. CDR3 nucleotides: TGCAGTGCTAGAGATCTGGCAGGGTGGGGAAATCAGCCCCAGCATTTT. Its translation is CSARDLAGWGNQPQHF.

This chain connects TRBV29-1 to TRBJ2-2; D gene uncertain. CDR1 is SQVTM and CDR2 is ANQGSEA in the germline V gene. With 0 bases removed from V and 5 bases from J, the gap between germline ends came to 13 bases. This CDR3 has 15 residues. The CDR3 region is CSVEDRVYTTGELFF. CDR3 nucleotide sequence: TGCAGCGTTGAAGATAGGGTGTATACTACCGGGGAGCTGTTTTTT.

The V gene is TRBV30, the J gene TRBJ2-7; 7 positions match TRBD1. The V and J ends lost 0 bases and 2 bases, in that order; junction bases with no gene match: 4. Germline CDR1 GTSNPN, CDR2 SVGIG (reference sequence). This CDR3 is 14 amino acids long. The CDR3 nucleotides are TGTGCCTGGAGTGTTACAGGGGTTGCCTACGAGCAGTACTTC. This encodes CAWSVTGVAYEQYF.

This sequence joins TRBV12-3 or TRBV12-4 and TRBJ1-1; no reliable D call. This CDR3 has 13 residues. V was pared by 6 bases and J by 2 bases, with 10 bases between. In DNA, the CDR3 is TGTGCCAGCAGCGAGGACGCTAACACTGAAGCTTTCTTT. Translated, it gives CASSEDANTEAFF.

This chain joins TRBV18 and TRBJ1-5; 9 nucleotides agree with TRBD1. The CDR3 runs 16 residues. V lost 3 bases to trimming and J lost 1 base; unmatched junction nucleotides: 4. In germline, CDR1 is KGHSH, CDR2 LQKENI. CDR3: CASSPDRGSSNQPQHF. Written as DNA, the CDR3 is TGTGCCAGCTCACCGGACAGGGGATCGAGCAATCAGCCCCAGCATTTT.

This sequence joins TRBV20-1 and TRBJ1-5, with TRBD1 as a possible D gene (6 bases). This CDR3 contains 15 residues. Looked up from germline, CDR1 is DFQATT and CDR2 is SNEGSKA (reference sequence). V lost 6 bases to trimming and J lost 0 bases, with 15 bases between them. CDR3 sequence: CSARLRGYSNQPQHF. The CDR3 DNA reads as TGCAGTGCCAGGCTTAGGGGGTATAGCAATCAGCCCCAGCATTTT.

This clonotype was found a few times. The V call is TRBV28, the J call TRBJ2-5, with a possible D match to TRBD1 (6 bases). Trimming shortened V by 5 bases and J by 5 bases, and 15 bases separated the two germline ends. CDR3 length: 14 amino acids. Germline CDR1 reads MDHEN; CDR2 reads SYDVKM. The CDR3 loop is CASSAGEQRETQYF. As DNA, the CDR3 is TGTGCCAGCAGTGCAGGGGAGCAGCGGGAGACCCAGTACTTC.

The chain has TRBV6-1 and TRBJ1-1; TRBD1 might be the D (6 bases). CDR3 size: 15 residues. The V gene's germline CDR1 is MNHNS and CDR2 SASEGT. Between the trimmed V and J ends, which lost 5 bases and 5 bases, there was a span of 18 bases. The CDR3 sequence is CASSPTGGGRTEAFF. The CDR3 region has the DNA TGTGCCAGCAGTCCTACGGGCGGGGGCCGGACTGAAGCTTTCTTT.

The table lists this clonotype with many counts. This rearrangement joins TRBV20-1 to TRBJ1-5, with unresolved D. The germline gives CDR1 DFQATT, CDR2 SNEGSKA (reference sequence). The germline V and J ends were trimmed by 3 bases and 0 bases, with 6 bases remaining between them. The length of the CDR3 is 13 residues. DNA of the CDR3: TGCAGTGCTAGGGCAGATAGCAATCAGCCCCAGCATTTT. This encodes CSARADSNQPQHF.

J is TRBJ2-7 and V is TRBV10-3; TRBD2 matches at 7 bases. Germline V lookup: CDR1 ENHRY, CDR2 SYGVKD. With V trimmed by 0 bases and J by 0 bases, 2 bases remained unmatched. The CDR3 loop spans 15 amino acids. The CDR3 DNA sequence: TGTGCCATCAGTGAGTCCCTAGCGGTCTCCTACGAGCAGTACTTC. It yields the protein CAISESLAVSYEQYF.

The CDR3 reads CASSYRVVADTQYF. CDR3 coding DNA: TGTGCCAGCAGTTATAGAGTAGTTGCAGATACGCAGTATTTT. The chain uses TRBV6-5 and TRBJ2-3, with no clear D. The CDR3 loop spans 14 amino acids. The germline CDR1 and CDR2 sequences are MNHEY and SVGAGI. Trimming left V 3 bases short and J 4 bases short, with 11 bases between.

This chain uses TRBV5-1 with TRBJ2-2, with 8 bases fitting TRBD1. The CDR3 is 15 residues long. Germline V gene lookup returns CDR1 SGHRS and CDR2 YFSETQ. The junction had 5 bases not matched to a gene; V was cut back by 4 bases and J by 3 bases. The chain's CDR3 is CASSPARGHTGELFF. CDR3 in DNA: TGCGCCAGCAGCCCGGCCAGGGGGCACACCGGGGAGCTGTTTTTT. Full variable domain (remainder filled in from reference TRBV5-1 and TRBJ2-2): KAGVTQTPRYLIKTRGQQVTLSCSPISGHRSVSWYQQTPGQGLQFLFEYFSETQRNKGNFPGRFSGRQFSNSRSEMNVSTLELGDSALYLCASSPARGHTGELFFGEGSRLTVL.

The chain joins TRBV20-1 to TRBJ1-6; no reliable D call. Trimming took 1 base from V and 2 from J, leaving 9 bases between them. Germline CDR1 DFQATT, CDR2 SNEGSKA (reference sequence). The CDR3 extends over 15 amino acids. The chain's CDR3 is CSARAGLAYNSPLHF. The DNA of the CDR3 is TGCAGTGCTAGAGCGGGGTTAGCCTATAATTCACCCCTCCACTTT.

The chain is built from TRBV20-1 and TRBJ2-7, with 8 bases matching TRBD1. V shed 7 bases and J 9 bases; nucleotides not matched to a gene: 14. The germline V gene encodes CDR1 DFQATT and CDR2 SNEGSKA (reference sequence). The CDR3 runs to 13 residues. The CDR3 is CSVIDRGAFGQYF. As DNA, the CDR3 is TGCAGTGTTATCGACAGGGGAGCCTTCGGGCAGTACTTC.

In its sample, this clonotype was seen a few times. The chain employs TRBV12-3 or TRBV12-4 and TRBJ2-7; TRBD2 aligns across 7 bases. The CDR3 sequence is 11 residues long. V was clipped by 3 bases and J by 10 bases; unmatched bases: 3. The CDR3 loop reads CASSLGGVQYF. The CDR3 DNA is TGTGCCAGCAGTTTGGGGGGGGTCCAGTACTTC.